Included here is one T cell receptor (beta chain) sequence, with context. These data originate in a study of blood T cell repertoires in COVID-19. Overall study context: Both acute and convalescent COVID-19 samples were obtained from the United States, Italy and Spain. From T cells, B-cell-depleted T cells, or PBMCs came the material, which was cDNA or gDNA.

Between the trimmed V and J ends, which lost 0 bases and 6 bases, there was a span of 12 bases. Germline CDR1 GTSNPN, CDR2 SVGIG (reference sequence). The CDR3 sequence is 13 residues long. As processed by the authors: It was from reference gene primer amplification that nucleated cell counts were estimated. The repertoire was sequenced with immunoSEQ multiplex PCR; TCRdb's copy has only in-frame clones and lacks some. Clonal size and the V and J genes are those of that table, whereas D and trimming came from the DNA. The sample has some 150,000 clones; 75% to 90% are singletons. The chain is built from TRBV30 and TRBJ2-7, with D tentatively TRBD2 (5 bases). The receptor comes from a woman aged 40 to 50 with acute or convalescent COVID-19. Input material: peripheral blood. CDR3 amino acids: CAWSVLEVREQYF. CDR3 sequence (DNA): TGTGCCTGGAGTGTACTAGAGGTTCGCGAGCAGTACTTC. The full variable domain, with the rest looked up from reference TRBV30 and TRBJ2-7, is SQTIHQWPATLVQPVGSPLSLECTVEGTSNPNLYWYRQAAGRGLQLLFYSVGIGQISSEVPQNLSASRPQDRQFILSSKKLLLSDSGFYLCAWSVLEVREQYFGPGTRLTVT.